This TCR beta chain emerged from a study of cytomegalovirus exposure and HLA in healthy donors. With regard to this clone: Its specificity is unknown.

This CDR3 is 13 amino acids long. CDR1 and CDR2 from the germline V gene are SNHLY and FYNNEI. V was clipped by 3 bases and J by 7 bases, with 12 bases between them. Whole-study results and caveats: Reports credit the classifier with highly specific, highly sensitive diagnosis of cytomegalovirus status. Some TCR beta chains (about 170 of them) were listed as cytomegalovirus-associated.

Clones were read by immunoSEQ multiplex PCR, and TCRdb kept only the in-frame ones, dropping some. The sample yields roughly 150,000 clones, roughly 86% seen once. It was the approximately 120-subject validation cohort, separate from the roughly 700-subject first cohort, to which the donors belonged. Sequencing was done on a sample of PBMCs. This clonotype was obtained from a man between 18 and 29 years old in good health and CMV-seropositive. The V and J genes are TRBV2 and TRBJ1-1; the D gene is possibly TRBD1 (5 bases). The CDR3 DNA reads TGTGCCAGCAGTGAGACCCAGGGCTTTGAAGCTTTCTTT. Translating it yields CASSETQGFEAFF.